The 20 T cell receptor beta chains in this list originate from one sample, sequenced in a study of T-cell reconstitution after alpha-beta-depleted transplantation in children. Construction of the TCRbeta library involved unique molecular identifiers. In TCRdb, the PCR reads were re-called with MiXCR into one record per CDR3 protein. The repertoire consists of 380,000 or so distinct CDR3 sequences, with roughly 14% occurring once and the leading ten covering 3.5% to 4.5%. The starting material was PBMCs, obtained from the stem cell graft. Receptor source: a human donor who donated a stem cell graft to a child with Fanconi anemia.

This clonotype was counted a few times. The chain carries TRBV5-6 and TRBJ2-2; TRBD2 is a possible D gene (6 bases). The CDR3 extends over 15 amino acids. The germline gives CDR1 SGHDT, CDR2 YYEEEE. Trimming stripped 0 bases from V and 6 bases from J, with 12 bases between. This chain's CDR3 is CASSLGLTGAGELFF. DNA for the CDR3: TGTGCCAGCAGCTTGGGTCTCACGGGGGCCGGGGAGCTGTTTTTT.

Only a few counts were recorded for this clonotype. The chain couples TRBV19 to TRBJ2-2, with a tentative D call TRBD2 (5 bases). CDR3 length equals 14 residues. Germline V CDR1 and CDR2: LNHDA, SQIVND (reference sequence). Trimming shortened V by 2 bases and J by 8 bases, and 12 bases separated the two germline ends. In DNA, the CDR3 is TGTGCCAGTAGTATACGGGGTCCTGGAGGGGAGCTGTTTTTT. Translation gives CASSIRGPGGELFF. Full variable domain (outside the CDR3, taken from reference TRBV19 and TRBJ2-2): DGGITQSPKYLFRKEGQNVTLSCEQNLNHDAMYWYRQDPGQGLRLIYYSQIVNDFQKGDIAEGYSVSREKKESFPLTVTSAQKNPTAFYLCASSIRGPGGELFFGEGSRLTVL.

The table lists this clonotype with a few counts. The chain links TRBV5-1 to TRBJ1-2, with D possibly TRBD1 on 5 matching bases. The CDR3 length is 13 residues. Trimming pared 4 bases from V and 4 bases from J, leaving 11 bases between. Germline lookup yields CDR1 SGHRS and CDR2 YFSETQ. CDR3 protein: CASSDSLAYGYTF. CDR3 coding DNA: TGCGCCAGCAGCGACAGCTTGGCCTATGGCTACACCTTC.

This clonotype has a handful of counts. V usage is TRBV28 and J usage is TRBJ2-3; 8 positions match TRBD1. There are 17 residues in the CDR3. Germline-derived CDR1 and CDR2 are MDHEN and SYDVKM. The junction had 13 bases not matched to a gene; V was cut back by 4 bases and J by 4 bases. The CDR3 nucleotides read TGTGCCAGCAGTTGGCCCTCAAACAGGGGGGAAGCAGATACGCAGTATTTT. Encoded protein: CASSWPSNRGEADTQYF.

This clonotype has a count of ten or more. CDR3: CATSDPLEGGPGEQFF. CDR3 DNA: TGTGCCACCAGTGATCCTCTGGAGGGTGGTCCGGGTGAGCAGTTCTTC. The rearrangement uses TRBV24-1 and TRBJ2-1; D perhaps matches TRBD2 (6 bases). Germline V gene sequence: CDR1 KGHDR, CDR2 SFDVKD. The V end lost 3 bases, the J end lost 9 bases, and 20 bases lay between the germline ends. This CDR3 is built from 16 residues.

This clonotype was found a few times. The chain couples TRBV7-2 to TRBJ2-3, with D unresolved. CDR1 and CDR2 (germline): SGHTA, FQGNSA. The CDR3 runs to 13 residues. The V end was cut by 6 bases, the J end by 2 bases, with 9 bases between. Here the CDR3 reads CASSYGPTDTQYF. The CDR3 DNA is TGTGCCAGCAGTTACGGGCCCACAGATACGCAGTATTTT.

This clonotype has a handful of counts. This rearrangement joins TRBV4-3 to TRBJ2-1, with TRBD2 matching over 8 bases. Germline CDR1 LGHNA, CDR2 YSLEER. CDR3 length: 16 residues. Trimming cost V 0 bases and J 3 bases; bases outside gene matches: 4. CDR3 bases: TGCGCCAGCAGCCAAGATCCGGGGGGGAGCTACAATGAGCAGTTCTTC. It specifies CASSQDPGGSYNEQFF.

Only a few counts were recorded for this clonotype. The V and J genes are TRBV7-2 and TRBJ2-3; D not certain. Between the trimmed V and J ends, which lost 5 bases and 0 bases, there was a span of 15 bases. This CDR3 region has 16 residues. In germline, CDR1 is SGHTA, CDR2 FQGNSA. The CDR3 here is CASSREEYASTDTQYF. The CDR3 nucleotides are TGTGCCAGCAGCCGAGAGGAGTATGCTAGCACAGATACGCAGTATTTT.

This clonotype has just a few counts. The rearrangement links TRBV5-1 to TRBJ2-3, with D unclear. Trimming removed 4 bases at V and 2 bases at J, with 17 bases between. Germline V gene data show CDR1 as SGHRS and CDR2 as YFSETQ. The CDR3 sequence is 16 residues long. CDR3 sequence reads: CASSPATDHPTDTQYF. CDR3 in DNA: TGCGCCAGCAGCCCGGCCACCGACCACCCCACAGATACGCAGTATTTT.

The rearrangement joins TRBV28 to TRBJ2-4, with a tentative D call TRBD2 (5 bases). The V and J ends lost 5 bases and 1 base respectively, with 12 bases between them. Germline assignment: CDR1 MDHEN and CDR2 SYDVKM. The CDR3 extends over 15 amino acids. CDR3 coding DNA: TGTGCCAGCAGTAGGGCGGGCGGCGCCAAAAACATTCAGTACTTC. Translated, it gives CASSRAGGAKNIQYF.

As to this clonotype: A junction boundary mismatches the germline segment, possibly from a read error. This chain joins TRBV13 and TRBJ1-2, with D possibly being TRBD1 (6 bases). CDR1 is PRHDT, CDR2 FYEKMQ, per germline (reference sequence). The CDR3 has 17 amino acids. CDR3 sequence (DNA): TGTGCCAGCAGCCTAGGCCGAACAGGGTCAACCCCCTATGGCTACACCTTC. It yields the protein CASSLGRTGSTPYGYTF. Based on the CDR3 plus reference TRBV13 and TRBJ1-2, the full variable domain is AAGVIQSPRHLIKEKRETATLKCYPIPRHDTVYWYQQGPGQDPQFLISFYEKMQSDKGSIPDRFSAQQFSDYHSELNMSSLELGDSALYFCASSLGRTGSTPYGYTFGSGTRLTVV.

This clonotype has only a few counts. The CDR3 nucleotides read TGTGCCAGCAGTTTGAGGGGCATCCATCACATTCAGTACTTC. Amino acid sequence: CASSLRGIHHIQYF. This chain joins TRBV27 and TRBJ2-4; the D call may be TRBD1 or TRBD2 (5 bases each). CDR3 length equals 14 residues. The ends were cut back, 3 bases at V and 8 bases at J, with 14 bases in the middle. Germline V lookup: CDR1 MNHEY, CDR2 SMNVEV (reference sequence).

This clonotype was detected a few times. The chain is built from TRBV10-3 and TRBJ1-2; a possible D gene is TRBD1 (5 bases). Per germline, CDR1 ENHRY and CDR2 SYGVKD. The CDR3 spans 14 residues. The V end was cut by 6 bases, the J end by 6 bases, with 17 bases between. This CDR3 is CAISPGPMNDGYTF. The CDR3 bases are TGTGCCATCAGCCCGGGACCGATGAACGATGGCTACACCTTC.

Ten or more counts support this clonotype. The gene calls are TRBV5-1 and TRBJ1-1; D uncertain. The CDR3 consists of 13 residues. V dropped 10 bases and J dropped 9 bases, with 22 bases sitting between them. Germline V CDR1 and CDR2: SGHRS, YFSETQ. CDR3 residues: CAEREHPCLKAFF. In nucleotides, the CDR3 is TGCGCCGAGAGAGAGCACCCCTGTCTAAAAGCTTTCTTT. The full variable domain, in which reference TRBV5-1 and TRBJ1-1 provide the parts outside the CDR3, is KAGVTQTPRYLIKTRGQQVTLSCSPISGHRSVSWYQQTPGQGLQFLFEYFSETQRNKGNFPGRFSGRQFSNSRSEMNVSTLELGDSALYLCAEREHPCLKAFFGQGTRLTVV.

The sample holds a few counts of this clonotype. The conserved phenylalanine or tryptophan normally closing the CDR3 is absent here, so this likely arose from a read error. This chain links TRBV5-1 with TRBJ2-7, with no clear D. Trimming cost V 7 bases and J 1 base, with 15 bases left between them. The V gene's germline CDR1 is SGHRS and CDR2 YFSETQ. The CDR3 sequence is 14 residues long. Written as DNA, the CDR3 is TGCGCCAGCTCCCCCCAGACACCTTCCTACGAGCAGTACTCC. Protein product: CASSPQTPSYEQYS.

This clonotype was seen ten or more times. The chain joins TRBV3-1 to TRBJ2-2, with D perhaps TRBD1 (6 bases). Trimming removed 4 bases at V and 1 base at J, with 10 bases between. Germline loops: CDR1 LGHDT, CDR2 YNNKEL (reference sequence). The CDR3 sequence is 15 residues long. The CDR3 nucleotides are TGTGCCAGCAGCCGAGGGACACTGAACACCGGGGAGCTGTTTTTT. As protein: CASSRGTLNTGELFF.

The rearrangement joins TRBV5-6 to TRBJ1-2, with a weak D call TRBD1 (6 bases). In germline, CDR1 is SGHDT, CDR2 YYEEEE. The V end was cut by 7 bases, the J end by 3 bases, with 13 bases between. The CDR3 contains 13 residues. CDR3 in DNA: TGTGCCAGCCGAGGGACAAATGACTATGGCTACACCTTC. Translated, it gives CASRGTNDYGYTF.

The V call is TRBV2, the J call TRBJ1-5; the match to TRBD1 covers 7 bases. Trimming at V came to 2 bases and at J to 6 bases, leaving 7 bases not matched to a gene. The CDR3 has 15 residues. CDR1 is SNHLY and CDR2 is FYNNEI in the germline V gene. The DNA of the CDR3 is TGTGCCAGCAGTGAACTGGGACAGACTCGTCAGCCCCAGCATTTT. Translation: CASSELGQTRQPQHF.

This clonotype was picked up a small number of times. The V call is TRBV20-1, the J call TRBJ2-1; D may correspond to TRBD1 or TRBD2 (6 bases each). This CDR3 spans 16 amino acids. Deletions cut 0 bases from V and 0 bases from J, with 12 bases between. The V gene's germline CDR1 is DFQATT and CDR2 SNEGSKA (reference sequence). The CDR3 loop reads CSARDSGASSYNEQFF. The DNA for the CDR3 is TGCAGTGCTAGAGATTCGGGGGCGAGCTCCTACAATGAGCAGTTCTTC.

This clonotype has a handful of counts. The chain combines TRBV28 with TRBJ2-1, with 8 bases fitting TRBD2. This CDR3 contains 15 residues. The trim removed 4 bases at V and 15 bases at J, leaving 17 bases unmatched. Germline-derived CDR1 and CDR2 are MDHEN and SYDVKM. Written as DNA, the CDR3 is TGTGCCAGCAGTTCCCTGAGAGGAGCGGGGGCGCGGCCGTTCTTC. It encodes CASSSLRGAGARPFF.